The 8 T cell receptor beta chains below were found in one sample sequenced in a study of T cells in Graves' hyperthyroidism and ophthalmopathy. TCR beta CDR3 sequences were amplified from RNA transcripts. Using the HTBI primer set, a first-round RT-PCR was run on the TCR CDR3. MiXCR was run by TCRdb on the multiplex PCR reads, yielding one entry per CDR3 protein. The table has under 400,000 distinct CDR3 sequences, 12% to 15% seen once. What was sequenced was blood. Receptors originate from a woman between 55 and 75 years old with Graves' ophthalmopathy.

The table lists this clonotype with many counts. The chain joins TRBV7-8 to TRBJ2-3, with 9 nucleotides matching TRBD2. CDR3 length: 18 residues. With V trimmed by 3 bases and J by 2 bases, 12 bases remained unmatched. Germline V gene sequence: CDR1 SGHVS, CDR2 FQNEAQ. CDR3 residues: CASSFTPGSGRSTDTQYF. CDR3 coding DNA: TGTGCCAGCAGCTTTACGCCGGGTAGCGGGAGATCCACAGATACGCAGTATTTT.

At least ten counts were recorded for this clonotype. The chain links TRBV20-1 to TRBJ2-7, with no clear D. This CDR3 is 13 amino acids long. The V and J ends lost 1 base and 9 bases respectively, with 16 bases between them. Looked up from germline, CDR1 is DFQATT and CDR2 is SNEGSKA (reference sequence). The DNA for the CDR3 is TGCAGTGCTAGAGTCGGTAGCCCAGGCGGGCAGTACTTC. It is translated as CSARVGSPGGQYF.

This clonotype was recorded at least ten times. The rearrangement joins TRBV7-9 to TRBJ1-1, with D possibly being TRBD1 (5 bases). V shed 5 bases and J shed 3 bases, with 13 bases lying between them. The CDR3 is 14 residues long. Germline CDR1 SEHNR, CDR2 FQNEAQ (reference sequence). The CDR3 reads CASSRSTGDTEAFF. For the CDR3, the DNA is TGTGCCAGCAGCCGCTCGACGGGGGACACTGAAGCTTTCTTT.

This clonotype turned up a few times. This chain links TRBV9 with TRBJ2-1, with D uncertain. The CDR3 covers 15 residues. Trimming cost V 3 bases and J 2 bases, with 12 bases left between them. CDR1 and CDR2 from the germline V gene are SGDLS and YYNGEE. The CDR3 DNA reads TGTGCCAGCAGCGCAACACTTGGCGCCTACAATGAGCAGTTCTTC. It is translated as CASSATLGAYNEQFF.

The gene calls are TRBV5-4 and TRBJ2-7; D ambiguous. Trimming removed 4 bases at V and 5 bases at J, with 19 bases between. Germline V gene lookup returns CDR1 SGHNT and CDR2 YYREEE (reference sequence). The CDR3 is 15 residues long. The CDR3 sequence: CASSTTPGQMNEQYF. CDR3 bases: TGTGCCAGCAGCACCACACCAGGCCAAATGAACGAGCAGTACTTC.

This clonotype showed up many times. The chain is built from TRBV7-8 and TRBJ2-7; weak D call: TRBD1 (6 bases). The germline CDR1 and CDR2 sequences are SGHVS and FQNEAQ. This CDR3 has 14 residues. V gave up 5 bases and J gave up 7 bases, with 18 bases separating them. The CDR3: CASSILAAGEEQYF. The DNA for the CDR3 is TGTGCCAGCAGCATTTTGGCCGCAGGGGAAGAGCAGTACTTC.

The table lists this clonotype with a few counts. The chain uses TRBV4-1 and TRBJ1-1; no clear D gene. CDR3 length: 15 residues. The germline V and J ends were trimmed by 1 base and 3 bases, with 12 bases remaining between them. CDR1 and CDR2 from the germline V gene are MGHRA and YSYEKL. CDR3 in amino acids: CASSQAYRKYTEAFF. The CDR3 DNA reads TGCGCCAGCAGCCAAGCGTATCGGAAGTACACTGAAGCTTTCTTT.

In regard to this clonotype: It may be a read error: a sequence one base away is much more abundant. This chain uses TRBV2 with TRBJ2-7, with D possibly being TRBD2 (6 bases). V lost 3 bases and J lost 0, with 12 bases in between. This CDR3 comprises 15 residues. The V gene's germline CDR1 is SNHLY and CDR2 FYNNEI. The CDR3 nucleotides are TGTGCCAGCAGTGAGGCCGGGACTCACTCCTACGAGCAGTACTTC. The encoded protein is CASSEAGTHSYEQYF.